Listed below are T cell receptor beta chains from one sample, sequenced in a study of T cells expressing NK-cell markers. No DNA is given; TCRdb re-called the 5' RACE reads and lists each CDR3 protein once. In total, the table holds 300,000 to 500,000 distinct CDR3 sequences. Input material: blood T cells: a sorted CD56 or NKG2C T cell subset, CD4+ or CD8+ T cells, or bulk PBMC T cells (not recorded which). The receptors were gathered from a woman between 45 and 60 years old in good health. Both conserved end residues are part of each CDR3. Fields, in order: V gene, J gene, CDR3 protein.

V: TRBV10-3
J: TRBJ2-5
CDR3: CATLNYPQETQYF

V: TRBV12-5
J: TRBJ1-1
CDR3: CASGWGVVGTEAFF

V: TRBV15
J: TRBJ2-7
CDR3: CATSRDLVDSRREQYF

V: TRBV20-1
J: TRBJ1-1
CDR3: CSARDQGPISWAFF

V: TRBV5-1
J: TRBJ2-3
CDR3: CASSLPSTDTQYF

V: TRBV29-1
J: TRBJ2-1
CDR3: CSFRRGPEQFF

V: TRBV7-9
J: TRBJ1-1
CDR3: CASSLEPDRTFF

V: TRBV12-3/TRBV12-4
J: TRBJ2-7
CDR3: CASAGGENYEQYF

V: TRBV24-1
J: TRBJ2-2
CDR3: CATSPGPMNTGELFF

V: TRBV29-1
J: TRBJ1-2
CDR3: CSVAPGGGRYGYTF

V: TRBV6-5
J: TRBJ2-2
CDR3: CASSRGKTSGSGELFF

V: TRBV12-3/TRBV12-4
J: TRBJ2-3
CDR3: CASSLGGAKPTDTQYF

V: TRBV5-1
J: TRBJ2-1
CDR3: CASSLEYRHNEQFF

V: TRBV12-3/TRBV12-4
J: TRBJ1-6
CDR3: CASGAAPHPYNSPLHF

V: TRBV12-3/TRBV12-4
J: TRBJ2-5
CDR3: CASRGDAETQYF

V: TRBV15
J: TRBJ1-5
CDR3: CATSSETLQQINQPQHF

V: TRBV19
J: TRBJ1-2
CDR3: CASIRTGGVNYGYTF

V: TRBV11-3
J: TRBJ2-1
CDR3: CASTQVRGDEQFF

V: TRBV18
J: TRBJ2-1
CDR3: CASSSDHSYNEQFF

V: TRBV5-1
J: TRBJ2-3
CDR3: CASSSSGLGADTQYF

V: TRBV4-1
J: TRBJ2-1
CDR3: CASSLTIAGGSYNEQFF

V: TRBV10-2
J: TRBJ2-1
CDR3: CASSELAGNNEQFF

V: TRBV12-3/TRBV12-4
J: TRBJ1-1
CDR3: CASSVRTGSFEAFF

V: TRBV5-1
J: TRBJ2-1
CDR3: CASSLVGGLVNEQFF